This TCR beta chain is from a study of blood T cell repertoires in COVID-19. Study in general: Specimens from acute and convalescent COVID-19 originated in the United States, Italy and Spain. PBMCs, B-cell-depleted T cells, or T cells were the source of the cDNA or gDNA that made up the material.

CDR1 SGHDT and CDR2 YYEEEE come from the germline V gene. J gave up 5 bases and V 2 bases, and 10 bases lay outside the gene matches. The CDR3 contains 15 residues. As processed by the authors: Quantification of nucleated cells was approximated via reference gene primer amplification. The method was immunoSEQ multiplex PCR; TCRdb's version includes in-frame clones alone and lacks a portion of them. The V and J calls and clone size come from that table; D and trimming were worked out from the DNA. The table shows just over 50,000 clones, with more than 70% occurring only once. The V and J genes are TRBV5-6 and TRBJ2-7; 7 bases line up with TRBD1. Input material: peripheral blood. The receptor comes from an elderly man with active COVID-19. This CDR3 reads CASSFSPGGIHEQYF. CDR3 DNA: TGTGCCAGCAGCTTTTCGCCAGGGGGAATCCACGAGCAGTACTTC.